This T cell receptor beta chain is drawn from a study of beta chain features in type 1 diabetes. Study results and caveats: Whether TCRB rearrangement is influenced by HLA type went unresolved here.

Germline V CDR1 and CDR2: SGHRS, YFSETQ. J lost 4 bases, V lost 4 bases, and 12 bases had no gene match. This CDR3 region has 18 residues. Every isolated RNA sample was fully reverse transcribed, so sequencing captured expressed TCRB transcripts. Clones were sequenced by immunoSEQ multiplex PCR, and TCRdb holds only the in-frame ones, with some missing. The sample has approximately 120,000 clones, around 40% seen once. Comments on this clone: As yet, its antigen is unknown.

The chain recombines TRBV5-1 with TRBJ2-7; 15 bases align to TRBD2. The sequence was obtained from a woman aged 18 to 35 in good health. Sequenced: stem cell memory CD4+ T cells from blood. The CDR3 sequence is CASSVGLAGGPTEYEQYF. CDR3 sequence (DNA): TGCGCCAGCAGCGTGGGACTAGCGGGAGGCCCGACTGAGTACGAGCAGTACTTC.